This is a list of T cell receptor beta chains from one sample in a study of identical twins. One entry per CDR3 protein results from TCRdb running MiXCR on the 5' RACE reads. The sample includes 700,000 or so distinct CDR3 sequences, 8.6% of them seen just once. These same data were also listed under a study on yellow fever vaccine responses in identical twins.

Sequenced input: PBMCs. These TCRs come from a woman younger than 35 in good health. The CDR3 runs from the conserved cysteine through the conserved F or W. D genes are given only for firm matches. For some rows the clone size is stated as once, few or many, or as a class when expanded; others skip it.

D gene	CDR3 length	clone size	V gene	J gene	CDR3 protein	CDR3 DNA
TRBD2	16	few	TRBV6-2/TRBV6-3	TRBJ2-6	CASRLAGDSGANVLTF	TGTGCCAGCAGGCTAGCGGGAGACTCTGGGGCCAACGTCCTGACTTTC
NA	18	NA	TRBV9	TRBJ2-5	CASSEGIGSLGLGETQYF	TGTGCCAGCAGCGAGGGGATTGGGAGCTTGGGGTTGGGAGAGACCCAGTACTTC
NA	14	few	TRBV5-5	TRBJ2-5	CASSLNRVKETQYF	TGTGCCAGCAGCTTAAACAGGGTAAAAGAGACCCAGTACTTC
TRBD1	12	NA	TRBV20-1	TRBJ2-7	CSARYRGYEQYF	TGCAGTGCTAGATACAGGGGCTACGAGCAGTACTTC
NA	13	few	TRBV28	TRBJ2-7	CASREGRSYEQYF	TGTGCCAGCAGAGAAGGAAGGTCCTACGAGCAGTACTTC
NA	16	NA	TRBV20-1	TRBJ2-3	CSAEDRVPKSTDTQYF	TGCAGTGCTGAAGACCGGGTCCCAAAGAGCACAGATACGCAGTATTTT
TRBD1	16	many	TRBV10-1	TRBJ2-1	CASSEDRGMSYNEQFF	TGCGCCAGCAGTGAAGACAGGGGGATGTCCTACAATGAGCAGTTCTTC
TRBD2	14	NA	TRBV20-1	TRBJ2-7	CSARDPSGSYEQYF	TGCAGTGCTAGAGACCCTAGCGGGAGCTACGAGCAGTACTTC
TRBD2	15	NA	TRBV28	TRBJ2-1	CASSPAGELYNEQFF	TGTGCCAGCAGTCCAGCGGGAGAACTCTACAATGAGCAGTTCTTC
NA	17	NA	TRBV11-3	TRBJ2-3	CASSPRRQRDLRDTQYF	TGTGCCAGCAGCCCCCGCAGGCAGCGAGATCTTCGCGATACGCAGTATTTT
NA	16	NA	TRBV7-2	TRBJ2-2	CASSQGSAPNTGELFF	TGTGCCAGCAGCCAGGGCTCAGCCCCGAACACCGGGGAGCTGTTTTTT
TRBD2	18	few	TRBV4-2	TRBJ2-1	CASSQHRGGGGKNNEQFF	TGTGCCAGCAGCCAACACCGGGGGGGCGGGGGGAAAAACAATGAGCAGTTCTTC
NA	16	few	TRBV10-3	TRBJ2-3	CAISDLGVGFTDTQYF	TGTGCCATCAGTGATCTCGGGGTGGGCTTCACAGATACGCAGTATTTT
TRBD1	15	few	TRBV20-1	TRBJ2-3	CSARLNRGTGDTQYF	TGCAGTGCTAGACTTAATCGAGGGACAGGCGATACGCAGTATTTT
TRBD2	16	NA	TRBV29-1	TRBJ2-1	CSVKGGLAGGYNEQFF	TGCAGCGTTAAGGGGGGTCTAGCGGGGGGGTACAATGAGCAGTTCTTC
NA	13	NA	TRBV7-8	TRBJ2-3	CASSLGDSNTQYF	TGTGCCAGCAGCTTAGGGGACTCAAATACGCAGTATTTT
TRBD1	14	few	TRBV5-5	TRBJ2-7	CASSPWTGSTEQYF	TGTGCCAGCAGCCCCTGGACAGGGAGTACCGAGCAGTACTTC
NA	16	few	TRBV3-1	TRBJ2-2	CASGPSKGGPTGELFF	TGTGCCAGCGGGCCTAGTAAGGGGGGCCCCACCGGGGAGCTGTTTTTT
NA	14	NA	TRBV3-1	TRBJ2-2	CASSQVLRDGELFF	TGTGCCAGCAGCCAAGTTCTACGCGACGGGGAGCTGTTTTTT
NA	16	NA	TRBV5-6	TRBJ2-7	CASSKLRGGNSYEQYF	TGTGCCAGCAGCAAGCTTCGAGGCGGGAATTCCTACGAGCAGTACTTC
NA	12	NA	TRBV7-2	TRBJ2-5	CASSEAPETQYF	TGTGCCAGCAGCGAAGCCCCAGAGACCCAGTACTTC
TRBD2	16	NA	TRBV5-6	TRBJ2-1	CASSLFPGGPYNEQFF	TGTGCCAGCAGCTTGTTTCCGGGAGGGCCCTACAATGAGCAGTTCTTC
TRBD1	15	NA	TRBV7-2	TRBJ1-3	CASSFRTGSGNTIYF	TGTGCCAGCAGCTTCAGGACAGGGTCTGGAAACACCATATATTTT